Listed below are T cell receptor beta chains from one sample, sequenced in a study of regulatory T cells in long-lasting Graves disease. TCRdb reanalysed the multiplex PCR reads using MiXCR and keeps one entry per CDR3 protein. The sample records about 440,000 distinct CDR3 sequences, roughly 17% being singletons. These data also featured in a second study, about T cells in Graves' hyperthyroidism and ophthalmopathy.

Sequenced material: peripheral blood mononuclear cells (PBMCs), taken at new diagnosis, from a patient treated with antithyroid drugs. These receptors originate from a woman aged 25 to 39 with Graves disease. Each CDR3 is given with its conserved first and last residue. A D gene is named only where the DNA matches it firmly. Clone size is not always given. Where it is, it says once, few, many or a class for expanded clones.

NA	TRBV4-3	TRBJ2-2	NA	TGCGCCAGCAGCCGCCGCCTTTCCCAACTGGTCGGGGAGCTGTTTTTT	CASSRRLSQLVGELFF
NA	TRBV18	TRBJ1-1	many	TGTGCCAGCTCATGGGACAAGATGTGGGTCACTGAAGCTTTCTTT	CASSWDKMWVTEAFF
TRBD1	TRBV7-9	TRBJ1-2	many	TGTGCCAGCAGCGATACCGGGACAGAGAACTATGGCTACACCTTC	CASSDTGTENYGYTF
TRBD2	TRBV29-1	TRBJ2-2	many	TGCAGCGTTGAAGATGCTGAGGGACTAGCGGCGAACACCGGGGAGCTGTTTTTT	CSVEDAEGLAANTGELFF
TRBD2	TRBV20-1	TRBJ2-5	many	TGCAGTGCTAGAGCCAGCGGGGGACAAGAGACCCAGTACTTC	CSARASGGQETQYF
NA	TRBV12-3/TRBV12-4	TRBJ2-7	few	TGTGCCAGCACCAAGGGGTCCCCCTACGAGCAGTACTTC	CASTKGSPYEQYF
NA	TRBV29-1	TRBJ2-2	few	TGCAGCGCCTTCGGACGGGGGCACGCGAAGAACACCGGGGAGCTGTTTTTT	CSAFGRGHAKNTGELFF
NA	TRBV20-1	TRBJ1-2	NA	TGCAGTGCTAGAGACCCTCTTTTCGGGTCTAACTATGGCTACACCTTC	CSARDPLFGSNYGYTF
NA	TRBV5-4	TRBJ2-3	many	TGTGCCAGCGCCTTGGGGTTGGGCACAGATACGCAGTATTTT	CASALGLGTDTQYF
TRBD1	TRBV27	TRBJ1-1	many	TGTGCCAGCGGACAGGGTAGGACTGAAGCTTTCTTT	CASGQGRTEAFF